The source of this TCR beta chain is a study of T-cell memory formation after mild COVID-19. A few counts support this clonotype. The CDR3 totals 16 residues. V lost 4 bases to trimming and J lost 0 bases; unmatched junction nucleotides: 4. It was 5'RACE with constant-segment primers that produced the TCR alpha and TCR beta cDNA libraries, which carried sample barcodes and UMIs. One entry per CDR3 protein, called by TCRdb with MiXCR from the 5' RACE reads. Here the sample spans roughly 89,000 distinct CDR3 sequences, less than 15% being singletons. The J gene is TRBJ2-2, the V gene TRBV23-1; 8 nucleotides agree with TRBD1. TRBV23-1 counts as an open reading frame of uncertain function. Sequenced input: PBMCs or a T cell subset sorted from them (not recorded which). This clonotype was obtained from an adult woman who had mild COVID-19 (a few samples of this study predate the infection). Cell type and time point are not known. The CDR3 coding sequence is TGCGCCAGCAGTCCCCGACAGGGGTCGAACACCGGGGAGCTGTTTTTT. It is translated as CASSPRQGSNTGELFF.